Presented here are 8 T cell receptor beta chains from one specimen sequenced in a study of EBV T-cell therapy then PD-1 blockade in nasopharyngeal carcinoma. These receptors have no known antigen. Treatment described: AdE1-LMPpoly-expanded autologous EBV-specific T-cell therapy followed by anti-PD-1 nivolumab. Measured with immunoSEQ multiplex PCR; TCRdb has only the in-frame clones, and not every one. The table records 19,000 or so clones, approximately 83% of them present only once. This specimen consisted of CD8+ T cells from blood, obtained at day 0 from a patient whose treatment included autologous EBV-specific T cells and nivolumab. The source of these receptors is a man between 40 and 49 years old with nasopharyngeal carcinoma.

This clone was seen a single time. CDR3 bases: TGTGCCTGCATGATGTCCGGGGGCGCAGGGAACACTGAAGCTTTCTTT. It yields the protein CACMMSGGAGNTEAFF. The J gene is TRBJ1-1, the V gene TRBV19, with D possibly being TRBD1 (6 bases). Germline V gene data show CDR1 as LNHDA and CDR2 as SQIVND (reference sequence). The CDR3 is 16 residues long. Trimming removed 11 bases at V and 1 base at J, with 23 bases between.

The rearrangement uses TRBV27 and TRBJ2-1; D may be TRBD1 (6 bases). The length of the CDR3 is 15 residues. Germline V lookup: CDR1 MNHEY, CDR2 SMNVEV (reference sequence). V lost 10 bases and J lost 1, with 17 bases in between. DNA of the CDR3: TGTGCCACTAACCCCCAGGGGTATTCCTACAATGAGCAGTTCTTC. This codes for CATNPQGYSYNEQFF.

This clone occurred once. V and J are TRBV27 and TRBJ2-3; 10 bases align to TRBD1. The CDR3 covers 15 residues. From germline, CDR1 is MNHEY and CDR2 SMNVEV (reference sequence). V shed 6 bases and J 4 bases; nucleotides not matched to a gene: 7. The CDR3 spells CASSSGQGVADTQYF. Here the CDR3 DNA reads TGTGCCAGCAGCAGTGGACAGGGGGTAGCAGATACGCAGTATTTT.

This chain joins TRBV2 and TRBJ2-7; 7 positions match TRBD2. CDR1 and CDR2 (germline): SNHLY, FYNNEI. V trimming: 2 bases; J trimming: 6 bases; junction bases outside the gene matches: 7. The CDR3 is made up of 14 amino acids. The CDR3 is CASSERGTIREQYF. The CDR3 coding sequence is TGTGCCAGCAGTGAACGGGGGACTATTCGCGAGCAGTACTTC.

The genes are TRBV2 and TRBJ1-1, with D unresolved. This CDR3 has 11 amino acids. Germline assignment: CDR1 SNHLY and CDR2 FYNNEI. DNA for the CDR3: TGTGCTTTCAGGAAGAACACTGAAGCTTTCTTT. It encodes CAFRKNTEAFF.

The CDR3 coding sequence is TGCGCCAGCAGCCAAGATGGTGGAGGGCTAAGCGAAAAACTGTTTTTT. It specifies CASSQDGGGLSEKLFF. The V gene is TRBV4-3, the J gene TRBJ1-4; D gene unclear. Trimming pared 0 bases from V and 8 bases from J, leaving 16 bases between. The CDR3 spans 16 residues. Germline CDR1 and CDR2: LGHNA and YSLEER.

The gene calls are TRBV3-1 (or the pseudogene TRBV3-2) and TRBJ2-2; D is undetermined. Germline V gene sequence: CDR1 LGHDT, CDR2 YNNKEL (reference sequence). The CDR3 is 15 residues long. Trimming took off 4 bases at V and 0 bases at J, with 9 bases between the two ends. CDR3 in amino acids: CASSPEFANTGELFF. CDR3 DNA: TGTGCCAGCAGCCCGGAGTTCGCGAACACCGGGGAGCTGTTTTTT.

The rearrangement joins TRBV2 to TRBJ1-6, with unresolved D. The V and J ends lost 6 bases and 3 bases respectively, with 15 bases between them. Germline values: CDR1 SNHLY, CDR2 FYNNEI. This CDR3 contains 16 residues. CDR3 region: CASSNNGESYNSPLHF. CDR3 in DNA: TGTGCCAGCAGCAACAACGGGGAGAGCTATAATTCACCCCTCCACTTT.